The 4 T cell receptor beta chains in this list originate from one sample, sequenced in a study of immune cell composition in non-small cell lung cancer (dated by TCRdb to 2015 to 2018). Library construction relied on the immunoSEQ multiplex PCR assay. Imported from immuneACCESS, the table was reduced by TCRdb to in-frame sequences with V and J called. These copies leave out some clones; in studies compared against another copy, an unresolved V gene accounts for under half, and the cause of the remainder is not known. The sample has roughly 8,700 clones on record, roughly two thirds of them singletons. In total, the top ten clones hold about 25% of the sample. Non-adjacent lung tissue from the same patient, taken as far from the tumour as possible and at least 3 cm away, was used for the normal lung samples. Source material: non-adjacent lung tissue. Source of these receptors: a human donor with non-small cell lung cancer.

V gene TRBV11-2 combines with J gene TRBJ1-2; no clear D gene. This CDR3 contains 14 residues. Between the trimmed V and J ends, which lost 3 bases and 1 base, there was a span of 9 bases. Germline CDR1 SGHAT, CDR2 FQNNGV. The CDR3 coding sequence is TGTGCCAGCAGCTTGACTCCTCTTAACTATGGCTACACCTTC. Protein product: CASSLTPLNYGYTF. The variable domain in full, with the rest retrieved from reference TRBV11-2 and TRBJ1-2, is EAGVAQSPRYKIIEKRQSVAFWCNPISGHATLYWYQQILGQGPKLLIQFQNNGVVDDSQLPKDRFSAERLKGVDSTLKIQPAKLEDSAVYLCASSLTPLNYGYTFGSGTRLTVV.

The CDR3 nucleotides read TGTGCCAGCAAAAGCGGGACCTCGGCAGATACGCAGTATTTT. It specifies CASKSGTSADTQYF. V is TRBV6-5 and J is TRBJ2-3, with TRBD2 identical over 7 bases. The V and J ends lost 7 bases and 4 bases, in that order; junction bases with no gene match: 8. This CDR3 region has 14 residues. Germline assignment: CDR1 MNHEY and CDR2 SVGAGI.

The rearrangement joins TRBV10-3 to TRBJ2-1, with D perhaps TRBD1 (6 bases). CDR3 length: 13 amino acids. Germline CDR1 is ENHRY and CDR2 is SYGVKD. Deletions cut 3 bases from V and 14 bases from J, with 17 bases between. As DNA, the CDR3 is TGTGCCATCAGTGAACGGAGGCCCCCAGGGGAGTTCTTC. This gives the protein CAISERRPPGEFF.

J is TRBJ2-7 and V is TRBV11-1; TRBD2 matches at 8 bases. The germline CDR1 and CDR2 sequences are SGHAT and FQDESV (reference sequence). The CDR3 length is 15 residues. V trimming: 5 bases; J trimming: 6 bases; junction bases outside the gene matches: 12. The CDR3 loop is CASSPGLGLAAEQYF. CDR3 DNA sequence: TGTGCCAGCAGCCCCGGATTAGGACTAGCAGCCGAGCAGTACTTC.